Listed below are T cell receptor beta chains from one sample, sequenced in a study of vaccination and CD4 T cells after COVID-19. Their cognate antigens are unknown. TCRdb passed the PCR reads through MiXCR, listing each CDR3 protein once. Among a few thousand distinct CDR3 sequences, 15% to 20% were seen once, and the ten largest hold about 27%. The specimen was CD4+ T cells from blood, cultured in vitro. These receptors all come from a human donor in good health. Both conserved end residues are part of each CDR3. The D gene is left open where the match is weak. Clone sizes are given selectively: once, few, many, or a class where the clone is expanded.

d_gene: TRBD1; abundance: few; j_gene: TRBJ2-7; v_gene: TRBV6-2/TRBV6-3; CDR3nt: TGTGCCAGCAGAGGACAGGGAGCTTCCTACGAGCAGTACTTC; CDR3aa: CASRGQGASYEQYF
d_gene: NA; abundance: few; j_gene: TRBJ2-7; v_gene: TRBV2; CDR3nt: TGTGCCAGCAGTGGGTCAGGGTCTACCGAGCAGTACTTC; CDR3aa: CASSGSGSTEQYF
d_gene: NA; abundance: NA; j_gene: TRBJ1-1; v_gene: TRBV5-1; CDR3nt: TGCGCCAACAAGGTGGATTCGAACACTGAAGCTTTCTTT; CDR3aa: CANKVDSNTEAFF
d_gene: TRBD2; abundance: NA; j_gene: TRBJ2-2; v_gene: TRBV5-1; CDR3nt: TGCGCCAGCAGTTGGGACTACTCGAACACCGGGGAGCTGTTTTTT; CDR3aa: CASSWDYSNTGELFF
d_gene: NA; abundance: few; j_gene: TRBJ2-2; v_gene: TRBV6-2/TRBV6-3; CDR3nt: TGTGCCAGCAGTTTGATTGCTATGATTAAACGAGCCGGGGAGCTGTTTTTT; CDR3aa: CASSLIAMIKRAGELFF
d_gene: NA; abundance: NA; j_gene: TRBJ1-1; v_gene: TRBV12-3/TRBV12-4; CDR3nt: TGTGCCAGCAGCCCCTCGACCTCCAGGGGAAAAACTGAAGCTTTCTTT; CDR3aa: CASSPSTSRGKTEAFF
d_gene: NA; abundance: NA; j_gene: TRBJ1-5; v_gene: TRBV28; CDR3nt: TGTGCCAGCAGTTCCCCCGACGGGGGTAATCAGCCCCAGCATTTT; CDR3aa: CASSSPDGGNQPQHF
d_gene: NA; abundance: NA; j_gene: TRBJ1-4; v_gene: TRBV20-1; CDR3nt: TGCAGTGCTAGCGAGGGGACTAATGAAAAACTGTTTTTT; CDR3aa: CSASEGTNEKLFF
d_gene: NA; abundance: few; j_gene: TRBJ1-1; v_gene: TRBV25-1; CDR3nt: TGTGCCAGCAGGGGGGGGAAGGTTAGGAACACTGAAGCTTTCTTT; CDR3aa: CASRGGKVRNTEAFF
d_gene: TRBD1; abundance: NA; j_gene: TRBJ1-3; v_gene: TRBV2; CDR3nt: TGTGCCAGCAGTGCAACAGGGGAGGCTGGAAACACCATATATTTT; CDR3aa: CASSATGEAGNTIYF
d_gene: TRBD1; abundance: few; j_gene: TRBJ1-2; v_gene: TRBV5-4; CDR3nt: TGTGCCAGCAGCTTTCGGACAGGGTGGCAGGATGGCTACACCTTC; CDR3aa: CASSFRTGWQDGYTF
d_gene: TRBD1; abundance: few; j_gene: TRBJ1-2; v_gene: TRBV19; CDR3nt: TGTGCCAGTACCACCCCGGGGGACAGGAGGACCTATGGCTACACCTTC; CDR3aa: CASTTPGDRRTYGYTF
d_gene: NA; abundance: few; j_gene: TRBJ1-1; v_gene: TRBV6-5; CDR3nt: TGTGCCAGCAGTTACTCGGGACGGAGGAACACTGAAGCTTTCTTT; CDR3aa: CASSYSGRRNTEAFF
d_gene: NA; abundance: medium-sized; j_gene: TRBJ2-5; v_gene: TRBV7-3; CDR3nt: TGTGCCAGCAGCTTACACGCGTTGGCAGAAAAGTACTTC; CDR3aa: CASSLHALAEKYF
d_gene: NA; abundance: large; j_gene: TRBJ1-1; v_gene: TRBV11-1; CDR3nt: TGTGCCAGCAGCGACCGACGGAGGACCTTTGAAGCTTTCTTT; CDR3aa: CASSDRRRTFEAFF
d_gene: NA; abundance: medium-sized; j_gene: TRBJ1-2; v_gene: TRBV19; CDR3nt: TGTGCCAGTAGTCAGGCCCCAGGGTATGGCTACACCTTC; CDR3aa: CASSQAPGYGYTF
d_gene: TRBD2; abundance: few; j_gene: TRBJ2-5; v_gene: TRBV7-2; CDR3nt: TGTGCCAGCAGCTTAGCTTCCAGCGGGAGGGGAGAGACCCAGTACTTC; CDR3aa: CASSLASSGRGETQYF
d_gene: TRBD1; abundance: medium-sized; j_gene: TRBJ2-3; v_gene: TRBV20-1; CDR3nt: TGCAGTGCTGGGGACCCCTGGGACAGGGGGCGGACAGATACGCAGTATTTT; CDR3aa: CSAGDPWDRGRTDTQYF
d_gene: NA; abundance: medium-sized; j_gene: TRBJ1-1; v_gene: TRBV6-1; CDR3nt: TGTGCCAGCAGTGAAAGATCTACGACGGCTTTCTTT; CDR3aa: CASSERSTTAFF
d_gene: NA; abundance: few; j_gene: TRBJ2-7; v_gene: TRBV28; CDR3nt: TGTGCCAGCAGTCCTCTCCCCGGCCGCAGGGCTACGATTTACGAGCAGTACTTC; CDR3aa: CASSPLPGRRATIYEQYF
d_gene: TRBD1; abundance: medium-sized; j_gene: TRBJ1-2; v_gene: TRBV12-3/TRBV12-4; CDR3nt: TGTGCCAGCAGTTTAGGTGGGACAGGCTATGGCTACACCTTC; CDR3aa: CASSLGGTGYGYTF
d_gene: NA; abundance: few; j_gene: TRBJ2-7; v_gene: TRBV5-1; CDR3nt: TGCGCCAGCACTCCGGAGGACCGCCTGTACGAGCAGTACTTC; CDR3aa: CASTPEDRLYEQYF
d_gene: TRBD1; abundance: medium-sized; j_gene: TRBJ2-3; v_gene: TRBV20-1; CDR3nt: TGCAGTGCTTCGGACAGGGGGGCATCAGATACGCAGTATTTT; CDR3aa: CSASDRGASDTQYF
d_gene: TRBD1; abundance: few; j_gene: TRBJ1-2; v_gene: TRBV28; CDR3nt: TGTGCCAGCAGCTCAGGGGGGGGACAGGGGGCGGTGAGTGGCTACACCTTC; CDR3aa: CASSSGGGQGAVSGYTF
d_gene: TRBD1; abundance: medium-sized; j_gene: TRBJ2-2; v_gene: TRBV20-1; CDR3nt: TGCAGTGCTACTAGGGAGACAGGGTGGAACACCGGGGAGCTGTTTTTT; CDR3aa: CSATRETGWNTGELFF
d_gene: TRBD1; abundance: NA; j_gene: TRBJ2-7; v_gene: TRBV24-1; CDR3nt: TGTGCCGCCAGTCCTGGACAGGGGTGGGATGTAGGGTTTTACGAGCAGTACTTC; CDR3aa: CAASPGQGWDVGFYEQYF
d_gene: TRBD1; abundance: medium-sized; j_gene: TRBJ1-5; v_gene: TRBV7-6; CDR3nt: TGTGCCAGCAGCCCACAGGGGTCCCAGCCCCAGCATTTT; CDR3aa: CASSPQGSQPQHF
d_gene: TRBD2; abundance: NA; j_gene: TRBJ2-5; v_gene: TRBV28; CDR3nt: TGTGCCAGCTCCTCAGGGACTAGTATAGAGACCCAGTACTTC; CDR3aa: CASSSGTSIETQYF
d_gene: NA; abundance: medium-sized; j_gene: TRBJ1-6; v_gene: TRBV19; CDR3nt: TGTGCCAGCGGATTAAATTCACCCCTCCACTTT; CDR3aa: CASGLNSPLHF
d_gene: TRBD2; abundance: medium-sized; j_gene: TRBJ2-7; v_gene: TRBV6-1; CDR3nt: TGTGCCAGCAGGCCGGGACTAGCGGGGGTCTACGAGCAGTACTTC; CDR3aa: CASRPGLAGVYEQYF
d_gene: TRBD1; abundance: few; j_gene: TRBJ2-3; v_gene: TRBV27; CDR3nt: TGTGCCAGCAGTTCCCCTTTCCGGACAGGGCAGTTCGCAGATACGCAGTATTTT; CDR3aa: CASSSPFRTGQFADTQYF
d_gene: TRBD2; abundance: large; j_gene: TRBJ2-1; v_gene: TRBV20-1; CDR3nt: TGCAGTGCGGGACCGGGACTAGAGTCCTACAATGAGCAGTTCTTC; CDR3aa: CSAGPGLESYNEQFF
d_gene: TRBD2; abundance: NA; j_gene: TRBJ2-7; v_gene: TRBV20-1; CDR3nt: TGCAGTGCTAGTTACCTCCAAGCGGGGTCTAGGGAGCAGTACTTC; CDR3aa: CSASYLQAGSREQYF
d_gene: NA; abundance: NA; j_gene: TRBJ2-1; v_gene: TRBV12-3/TRBV12-4; CDR3nt: TGTGCCAGCAGTTCCGCCTCGTGGGCAGGGGAGTTCTTC; CDR3aa: CASSSASWAGEFF
d_gene: TRBD2; abundance: NA; j_gene: TRBJ2-2; v_gene: TRBV6-1; CDR3nt: TGTGCCAGCAGTCGGCCGGGACTAGGAGTCGGGGAGCTGTTTTTT; CDR3aa: CASSRPGLGVGELFF
d_gene: NA; abundance: medium-sized; j_gene: TRBJ1-6; v_gene: TRBV20-1; CDR3nt: TGCAGTGCTAGAGACGGGAGCTCCTATAATTCACCCCTCCACTTT; CDR3aa: CSARDGSSYNSPLHF
d_gene: NA; abundance: NA; j_gene: TRBJ2-7; v_gene: TRBV7-2; CDR3nt: TGTGCCAGCAGCTTAAGGAGGGGCTCCTACGAGCAGTACTTC; CDR3aa: CASSLRRGSYEQYF
d_gene: NA; abundance: NA; j_gene: TRBJ2-5; v_gene: TRBV5-1; CDR3nt: TGCGCCAGCAGCTCTGAGTCCGAGACCCAGTACTTC; CDR3aa: CASSSESETQYF
d_gene: TRBD2; abundance: NA; j_gene: TRBJ2-3; v_gene: TRBV2; CDR3nt: TGTGCCTCCAGGGAGGGAGATACGCAGTATTTT; CDR3aa: CASREGDTQYF
d_gene: TRBD1; abundance: NA; j_gene: TRBJ1-5; v_gene: TRBV19; CDR3nt: TGTGCCAGTAGTGGCCGGACAGGTCTGGGCAATCAGCCCCAGCATTTT; CDR3aa: CASSGRTGLGNQPQHF
d_gene: NA; abundance: few; j_gene: TRBJ2-5; v_gene: TRBV5-6; CDR3nt: TGTGCCAGCAGCCCCGCGGAACAAGAGACCCAGTACTTC; CDR3aa: CASSPAEQETQYF
d_gene: NA; abundance: NA; j_gene: TRBJ2-1; v_gene: TRBV5-6; CDR3nt: TGTGCCAGCAGCCTGTTACAGGGCCCTGGATCCTACAATGAGCAGTTCTTC; CDR3aa: CASSLLQGPGSYNEQFF
d_gene: TRBD2; abundance: NA; j_gene: TRBJ2-7; v_gene: TRBV28; CDR3nt: TGTGCCAGCAGGGGACTAGCGGGATCCCGCGCCTACTCCTACGAGCAGTACTTC; CDR3aa: CASRGLAGSRAYSYEQYF
d_gene: NA; abundance: NA; j_gene: TRBJ2-7; v_gene: TRBV28; CDR3nt: TGTGCCAGCAGTTTTCTCGGGGGCTACTCCTACGAGCAGTACTTC; CDR3aa: CASSFLGGYSYEQYF
d_gene: TRBD1; abundance: NA; j_gene: TRBJ2-1; v_gene: TRBV20-1; CDR3nt: TGCAGTGCAGAAGACAGGGGGCGCTACAATGAGCAGTTCTTC; CDR3aa: CSAEDRGRYNEQFF
d_gene: TRBD2; abundance: medium-sized; j_gene: TRBJ2-3; v_gene: TRBV20-1; CDR3nt: TGCAGTGCTATCGGGGGGGCCGAGACAGATACGCAGTATTTT; CDR3aa: CSAIGGAETDTQYF
d_gene: TRBD1; abundance: few; j_gene: TRBJ2-7; v_gene: TRBV2; CDR3nt: TGTGCCAGCAGCCCCCGGACAGGGGAATACGAGCAGTACTTC; CDR3aa: CASSPRTGEYEQYF
d_gene: NA; abundance: few; j_gene: TRBJ2-1; v_gene: TRBV20-1; CDR3nt: TGCAGCGTTCGGGGATATTTCAGGGGCCTGGGTCGGCAGGATGAGCAGTTCTTC; CDR3aa: CSVRGYFRGLGRQDEQFF
d_gene: TRBD1; abundance: NA; j_gene: TRBJ1-2; v_gene: TRBV3-1; CDR3nt: TGTGCCAGCAGCCAAGAGTTGGGACAGGGCTATGGCTACACCTTC; CDR3aa: CASSQELGQGYGYTF